Sequencing of this TCR beta chain was carried out in a study of cytomegalovirus exposure and HLA in healthy donors. Whole-study results and caveats: A few chains tied to CMV proved CMV antigen-specific in vitro.

The CDR3 is 13 amino acids. With 5 bases clipped from V and 4 bases from J, the junction kept 3 bases outside the gene matches. The germline gives CDR1 PRHDT, CDR2 FYEKMQ (reference sequence). Notes on this clone: Its target is not known.

The PCR employed 60 Vbeta primers together with 13 Jbeta primers. TCRdb's copy holds only in-frame clones and misses some; the assay was immunoSEQ multiplex PCR. The sample has approximately 120,000 clones. This chain connects TRBV13 to TRBJ1-1; 8 bases are a match to TRBD1. Sample: PBMCs. The TCR was taken from a man aged 18 to 30 in good health and CMV-seronegative. In DNA form, the CDR3 reads TGTGCCAGCAGCGACAGGGGATTCACTGAAGCTTTCTTT. It is translated as CASSDRGFTEAFF.